One and the same sample provided the 3 T cell receptor beta chains below, sequenced in a study of shared clonotypes between healthy human individuals. Sequenced by immunoSEQ multiplex PCR; TCRdb stores in-frame clones only, minus some. The profile shows roughly 700,000 clones, roughly 70% of them singletons. What was sequenced was memory CD4+ T cells sorted from blood. The subset here: CD45RA-negative fraction. The receptors shown here come from a woman under 40 in good health.

This rearrangement joins TRBV19 to TRBJ2-1; D possibly corresponds to TRBD2 (6 bases). The V and J ends lost 7 bases and 0 bases respectively, with 16 bases between them. In germline, CDR1 is LNHDA, CDR2 SQIVND (reference sequence). This CDR3 spans 16 amino acids. CDR3 amino acids: CASNGGLRSSYNEQFF. The CDR3 DNA reads TGTGCCAGTAATGGGGGACTTCGAAGCTCCTACAATGAGCAGTTCTTC.

For the CDR3, the DNA is TGTGCCAGCAGCCGGGGACAGGGCAGTGAAAAACTGTTTTTT. Its translation: CASSRGQGSEKLFF. This rearrangement joins TRBV11-2 to TRBJ1-4, with TRBD1 identical over 9 bases. Germline CDR1 SGHAT, CDR2 FQNNGV. The J segment lost 7 bases and the V segment lost 5 bases, leaving 5 bases of the junction unmatched. The CDR3 is 14 residues long.

This clone was observed a few times. The rearrangement uses TRBV10-1 and TRBJ1-2; D is unresolved. V gave up 6 bases and J gave up 6 bases, with 8 bases separating them. There are 11 residues in the CDR3. CDR1 WNHNN and CDR2 SYGVQD come from the germline V gene (reference sequence). This chain's CDR3 is CASRYLNGYTF. DNA for the CDR3: TGCGCCAGCAGATACTTGAATGGCTACACCTTC.